This T cell receptor (beta chain) was observed in a study of shared clonotypes between healthy human individuals. The CDR3 contains 14 residues. The germline V gene has CDR1 SGHRS and CDR2 YFSETQ. V lost 5 bases and J 2 bases, leaving 12 bases between the germline ends. Partitioning of CD4+ cells yielded a CD45RA+ naive subset and a CD45RA-negative memory subset. Deep-level settings were used for running the assay. Every subset's genomic DNA went evenly onto several immunoSEQ plates. Generated by immunoSEQ multiplex PCR, the TCRdb table keeps only in-frame clones and is missing some. The data contain 730,000 or so clones, about two thirds of them singletons. On this clone: Antigen specificity is unknown.

Whole-study findings and limits: Generally, naive subsets (rather than memory subsets) showed larger estimated richness.

The gene calls are TRBV5-1 and TRBJ2-3; the D gene is possibly TRBD2 (6 bases). The sequenced sample was memory CD4+ T cells sorted from blood. As for subset: CD45RA-negative fraction. This TCR was sampled from a woman aged 30 to 39 in good health. The CDR3 nucleotides read TGCGCCAGCAGGGGGCTAGCGAACACAGATACGCAGTATTTT. Translating gives CASRGLANTDTQYF.